Below are 21 T cell receptor beta chains sequenced from a single sample in a study of CD8 T cells in ankylosing spondylitis. These receptors' targets are unknown. In TCRdb, the 5' RACE reads were re-called with MiXCR into one record per CDR3 protein. The table records tens of thousands of distinct CDR3 sequences, roughly 8.5% of them present only once. Study observations and caveats: What appeared characteristic of ankylosing spondylitis blood was a TCR beta motif of fewer than ten highly homologous variants.

Sequencing was performed on blood, either unsorted or a sorted T cell fraction (not recorded which). Every receptor here comes from a male donor with ankylosing spondylitis.

There are many counts of this clonotype. The chain employs TRBV6-4 and TRBJ2-2; D perhaps matches TRBD1 (6 bases). The length of the CDR3 is 14 residues. Trimming took 0 bases from V and 6 from J, leaving 8 bases between them. The germline V gene has CDR1 MRHNA and CDR2 SNTAGT. CDR3 sequence: CASSDSYRAGELFF. As DNA, the CDR3 is TGTGCCAGCAGTGACTCGTACAGGGCCGGGGAGCTGTTTTTT.

This clonotype was counted a few times. The rearrangement joins TRBV5-1 to TRBJ2-3, with TRBD1 as a possible D gene (5 bases). Germline lookup yields CDR1 SGHRS and CDR2 YFSETQ. The V and J ends lost 0 bases and 2 bases respectively, with 13 bases between them. This CDR3 region has 16 residues. CDR3 DNA sequence: TGCGCCAGCAGCTTGGCAGGGCGCCCCATCACAGATACGCAGTATTTT. As protein: CASSLAGRPITDTQYF.

In its sample, this clonotype was seen many times. V is TRBV29-1 and J is TRBJ2-7; D unclear. The germline V and J ends were trimmed by 4 bases and 3 bases, with 16 bases remaining between them. This CDR3 region has 14 residues. Germline CDR1 SQVTM, CDR2 ANQGSEA. The CDR3 bases are TGCAGCGTTGCCTCTGGTTGGCAGATCTACGAGCAGTACTTC. This gives the protein CSVASGWQIYEQYF.

The chain is built from TRBV19 and TRBJ1-5, with no clear D. Germline lookup yields CDR1 LNHDA and CDR2 SQIVND (reference sequence). The CDR3 is 14 amino acids. The V and J ends lost 7 bases and 8 bases respectively, with 18 bases between them. The CDR3, as DNA: TGTGCCAGTACCCCGGACGGGTTCAACGAGCCCCAGCATTTT. This codes for CASTPDGFNEPQHF.

This clonotype showed up just a few times. The V and J genes are TRBV19 and TRBJ1-5; D is uncertain. The CDR3 is 13 amino acids. Germline CDR1 is LNHDA and CDR2 is SQIVND (reference sequence). Trimming stripped 3 bases from V and 2 bases from J, with 5 bases between. The CDR3 loop is CASSMPGNQPQHF. As DNA, the CDR3 is TGTGCCAGTAGTATGCCAGGCAATCAGCCCCAGCATTTT.

This clonotype has just a few counts. The V call is TRBV14, the J call TRBJ2-3; D gene uncertain. CDR3 length: 13 residues. Trimming took 4 bases from V and 3 from J, leaving 8 bases between them. The germline CDR1 and CDR2 sequences are SGHDN and FVKESK. CDR3 residues: CASSRWVTDTQYF. CDR3 bases: TGTGCCAGCAGCCGGTGGGTTACAGATACGCAGTATTTT.

This clonotype was seen at least ten times. V gene TRBV13 combines with J gene TRBJ2-2, with D perhaps matching TRBD1 (5 bases). CDR1 is PRHDT and CDR2 is FYEKMQ in the germline V gene (reference sequence). The CDR3 extends over 15 amino acids. The V and J ends lost 4 bases and 3 bases respectively, with 12 bases between them. The CDR3 sequence is CASSSRQGDTGELFF. Here the CDR3 DNA reads TGTGCCAGCAGCTCCCGGCAGGGCGACACCGGGGAGCTGTTTTTT.

The J gene is TRBJ2-1, the V gene TRBV7-9; no definite D call. The CDR3 sequence is 12 residues long. Germline V gene lookup returns CDR1 SEHNR and CDR2 FQNEAQ (reference sequence). V dropped 3 bases and J dropped 8 bases, with 8 bases sitting between them. CDR3 DNA: TGTGCCAGCAGCTTCACTGGGCATGAGCAGTTCTTC. It codes for CASSFTGHEQFF.

The V and J genes are TRBV6-1 and TRBJ2-3; no reliable D call. The germline V and J ends were trimmed by 5 bases and 2 bases, with 17 bases remaining between them. The CDR3 consists of 16 residues. Germline loops: CDR1 MNHNS, CDR2 SASEGT. Here the CDR3 DNA reads TGTGCCAGCAGTCCCGTAGTGTCGGGCTACACAGATACGCAGTATTTT. As protein: CASSPVVSGYTDTQYF.

This clonotype has a count of ten or more. The chain links TRBV18 to TRBJ2-7, with D possibly TRBD1 on 5 matching bases. CDR3 size: 16 residues. The V end lost 4 bases, the J end lost 2 bases, and 18 bases lay between the germline ends. Germline-derived CDR1 and CDR2 are KGHSH and LQKENI. CDR3 DNA: TGTGCCAGCTCACTCACGTCTAGGGGTTTCGCCTACGAGCAGTACTTC. It codes for CASSLTSRGFAYEQYF.

This clonotype was seen a few times. The V gene is TRBV2, the J gene TRBJ2-1, with 10 bases that match TRBD2. Trimming cost V 5 bases and J 10 bases; bases outside gene matches: 11. The CDR3 contains 15 residues. The V gene's germline CDR1 is SNHLY and CDR2 FYNNEI. The CDR3 DNA reads as TGTGCCAGCAGTCCTCGGGCTAGCGGGGGAGAGGAGCAGTTCTTC. This encodes CASSPRASGGEEQFF.

This clonotype has ten or more counts. The V and J genes are TRBV20-1 and TRBJ1-1; weak D call: TRBD1 (5 bases). In germline, CDR1 is DFQATT, CDR2 SNEGSKA (reference sequence). The CDR3 is 10 amino acids. CDR3 DNA: TGCAGCGCAGGGAGCACTGAAGCTTTCTTT. This sequence encodes CSAGSTEAFF.

This clonotype was seen repeatedly, ten times or more. The V call is TRBV5-6, the J call TRBJ2-1, with TRBD2 matching over 13 bases. V lost 3 bases, J lost 7 bases, and 10 bases stayed unmatched. CDR3 size: 17 residues. CDR1 and CDR2 (germline): SGHDT, YYEEEE. CDR3 loop: CASSSGLAGVLGNEQFF. CDR3 coding DNA: TGTGCCAGCAGCTCTGGACTAGCGGGAGTTCTCGGGAATGAGCAGTTCTTC.

This clonotype has ten or more counts. The rearrangement uses TRBV11-2 and TRBJ1-4; possibly TRBD1 for D (5 bases). Germline assignment: CDR1 SGHAT and CDR2 FQNNGV. Trimming shortened V by 4 bases and J by 15 bases, and 18 bases separated the two germline ends. This CDR3 is 13 amino acids long. The CDR3 here is CASSSGTAPEVFF. The CDR3 DNA sequence: TGTGCCAGCAGCTCTGGGACGGCGCCCGAAGTGTTTTTT.

This clonotype has a count of ten or more. This chain connects TRBV24-1 to TRBJ1-2; D may be TRBD1 (6 bases). V lost 5 bases to trimming and J lost 0 bases, with 27 bases between them. The germline CDR1 and CDR2 sequences are KGHDR and SFDVKD. CDR3 length: 20 amino acids. CDR3 DNA sequence: TGTGCCACCAGTGGTCCCGACGTCGGGACACGACGAATCTCTAACTATGGCTACACCTTC. Its translation is CATSGPDVGTRRISNYGYTF.

This clonotype was detected a few times. The chain links TRBV5-6 to TRBJ2-1, with 11 positions matching TRBD2. Trimming at V came to 4 bases and at J to 10 bases, leaving 7 bases not matched to a gene. CDR1 and CDR2 (germline): SGHDT, YYEEEE. This CDR3 is 14 amino acids long. The CDR3 bases are TGTGCCAGCAGCCCGGGACTAGCGGCAGGCGAGCAGTTCTTC. Encoded protein: CASSPGLAAGEQFF.

V is TRBV7-9 and J is TRBJ2-7; D gene ambiguous. Deletions cut 1 base from V and 0 bases from J, with 10 bases between. Germline CDR1 is SEHNR and CDR2 is FQNEAQ (reference sequence). This CDR3 has 15 residues. CDR3 region: CASSLVAPPSYEQYF. The CDR3 nucleotides read TGTGCCAGCAGCTTAGTAGCACCTCCCTCCTACGAGCAGTACTTC.

This rearrangement joins TRBV7-8 to TRBJ1-2, with 7 bases that match TRBD1. V gave up 5 bases and J gave up 2 bases; unmatched junction bases: 5. CDR1 is SGHVS, CDR2 FQNEAQ, per germline. This CDR3 region has 14 residues. As DNA, the CDR3 is TGTGCCAGCAGCCCGGACAGGTCAAACTATGGCTACACCTTC. It yields the protein CASSPDRSNYGYTF.

The J gene is TRBJ2-2, the V gene TRBV11-2; D gene ambiguous. V was pared by 1 base and J by 2 bases, with 5 bases between. Germline V CDR1 and CDR2: SGHAT, FQNNGV. This CDR3 is 14 amino acids long. CDR3 residues: CASSLVPNTGELFF. DNA of the CDR3: TGTGCCAGCAGCTTAGTGCCAAACACCGGGGAGCTGTTTTTT.

The chain uses TRBV6-5 and TRBJ2-1, with D perhaps TRBD1 (6 bases). The CDR3 totals 15 residues. Trimming stripped 2 bases from V and 3 bases from J, with 11 bases between. Germline CDR1 is MNHEY and CDR2 is SVGAGI. CDR3 in DNA: TGTGCCAGCAGTTACAAGGGGGATTACTACAATGAGCAGTTCTTC. It is translated as CASSYKGDYYNEQFF.

This clonotype was found many times. This chain's CDR3 is CASSDNGVNEQYF. In nucleotides, the CDR3 is TGTGCCAGCAGTGATAATGGAGTTAACGAGCAGTACTTC. V and J are TRBV6-1 and TRBJ2-7; the D is unclear. V lost 3 bases and J 5 bases, leaving 11 bases between the germline ends. Per germline, CDR1 MNHNS and CDR2 SASEGT. There are 13 residues in the CDR3.